In this sample, the clone carrying this T cell receptor (beta chain) turned up a few times. This record belongs to a study of T cells in Graves' hyperthyroidism and ophthalmopathy. In the ophthalmopathy cohort, Clinical Activity Score was at least 3, NOSPECS grade at least 4, and duration under 3 months. Exclusions: uncontrolled infection, other autoimmune disease, pregnancy, lactation. Clinical symptoms, serum thyroxine, TRAb, thyroid ultrasound and orbital computed tomography established diagnosis. Source material for PBMCs was more than 7.5 ml fresh peripheral blood. RNA transcripts served as the template for amplifying TCR beta CDR3 regions. The HTBI primer set was used in a first-round RT-PCR of the TCR CDR3. One entry per CDR3 protein results from TCRdb running MiXCR on the multiplex PCR reads. The sample has around 490,000 distinct CDR3 sequences, just under 20% seen once. The sample comprised blood. The TCR sequence derives from a man aged 35 to 55 with Graves' ophthalmopathy.

The CDR3 DNA sequence: TGTGCCAGCAGCCTCGAAGGGGGGACTAATGAAAAACTGTTTTTT. Protein sequence: CASSLEGGTNEKLFF. The chain has TRBV4-2 and TRBJ1-4; tentative D call: TRBD1 (6 bases). The V end was cut by 4 bases, the J end by 2 bases, with 11 bases between. CDR1 and CDR2 from the germline V gene are LGHNA and YNFKEQ. The CDR3 has 15 amino acids.